This TCR beta chain was recorded in a study of Ad26.COV2.S vaccination and SARS-CoV-2 variants. Study overall: Donor was one of the participants in the Ad26.COV2.S arm of the COV1001 trial. Study observations and caveats: The breadth of spike-specific CD8+ and CD4+ T cell responses after vaccination was reportedly substantial.

Clones were sequenced by immunoSEQ multiplex PCR, and TCRdb holds only the in-frame ones, with some missing. The sample has 300,000 to 400,000 clones; 70% to 90% are singletons. V shed 1 base and J shed 1 base, with 11 bases lying between them. Germline V gene lookup returns CDR1 SGHRS and CDR2 YFSETQ. This CDR3 is built from 15 residues. Points on this clone: Its target is not known.

Described treatment: some 20 received Ad26.COV2.S at low or high dose, single or two shots; several received placebo; per-sample allocation not given. Collection of the samples took place on day 63 after the first injection of vaccine or placebo. Here the sequenced sample was peripheral blood, taken in a trial of Ad26.COV2.S vaccine versus placebo. The chain uses TRBV5-1 and TRBJ1-1; unclear D gene. The sequence derives from a person aged 18-65 years who received the Ad26.COV2.S COVID-19 vaccine or a placebo. The CDR3 protein is CASSLFFRANTEAFF. CDR3 in DNA: TGCGCCAGCAGCTTGTTTTTTAGGGCGAACACTGAAGCTTTCTTT.